The 5 T cell receptor beta chains below all came from one sample that was sequenced in a study of EBV T-cell therapy then PD-1 blockade in nasopharyngeal carcinoma. Profiling relied on immunoSEQ multiplex PCR, and the TCRdb table lists in-frame clones only, not all of them. The sample yields 20,000 or so clones, approximately 80% seen once. Treatment defined: AdE1-LMPpoly-expanded autologous EBV-specific T-cell therapy followed by anti-PD-1 nivolumab. Antigen specificity for these receptors is unknown. The input for sequencing was CD8+ T cells from blood, taken at day -245 from a patient whose treatment included autologous EBV-specific T cells and nivolumab. The receptor set was obtained from a man in his forties with nasopharyngeal carcinoma.

V usage is TRBV7-2 and J usage is TRBJ2-7; possibly TRBD1 for D (6 bases). CDR1 and CDR2 (germline): SGHTA, FQGNSA. V shed 1 base and J shed 5 bases, with 15 bases lying between them. The CDR3 consists of 15 residues. As DNA, the CDR3 is TGTGCCAGCAGCTTAGGTACAGGGATGGTCGACGAGCAGTACTTC. Protein: CASSLGTGMVDEQYF.

The chain uses TRBV7-3 and TRBJ2-3, with no clear D. This CDR3 contains 13 residues. Germline CDR1 and CDR2: SGHTA and FQGTGA. With 1 base removed from V and 2 bases from J, the gap between germline ends came to 4 bases. CDR3 sequence: CASSLISTDTQYF. CDR3 coding DNA: TGTGCCAGCAGCTTAATCTCCACAGATACGCAGTATTTT.

The rearrangement links TRBV29-1 to TRBJ2-7; TRBD2 might be the D (6 bases). V lost 4 bases and J lost 3, with 13 bases in between. The CDR3 is 13 amino acids. Germline CDR1 reads SQVTM; CDR2 reads ANQGSEA. CDR3 sequence (DNA): TGCAGCGTTGGTCGGGGGTTTGGCTACGAGCAGTACTTC. Its translation is CSVGRGFGYEQYF.

The chain employs TRBV6-4 and TRBJ2-3; TRBD2 matches 12 bases. Germline CDR1 MRHNA, CDR2 SNTAGT. This CDR3 has 20 amino acids. After removal of 0 bases from V and 2 bases from J, the junction contained 12 bases not matched to a gene. The CDR3 DNA reads TGTGCCAGCAGTGACTCGTCCGTGGCTAGCGGGGGGGGACACACAGATACGCAGTATTTT. It translates to CASSDSSVASGGGHTDTQYF.

This clone was detected a few times. CDR3 amino acids: CASSWGKNEQYF. In DNA form, the CDR3 reads TGTGCCAGCAGCTGGGGGAAGAACGAGCAGTACTTC. The V call is TRBV5-4, the J call TRBJ2-7; D may be TRBD1 or TRBD2 (5 bases each). Trimming pared 3 bases from V and 5 bases from J, leaving 9 bases between. Germline-derived CDR1 and CDR2 are SGHNT and YYREEE (reference sequence). The CDR3 loop spans 12 amino acids.